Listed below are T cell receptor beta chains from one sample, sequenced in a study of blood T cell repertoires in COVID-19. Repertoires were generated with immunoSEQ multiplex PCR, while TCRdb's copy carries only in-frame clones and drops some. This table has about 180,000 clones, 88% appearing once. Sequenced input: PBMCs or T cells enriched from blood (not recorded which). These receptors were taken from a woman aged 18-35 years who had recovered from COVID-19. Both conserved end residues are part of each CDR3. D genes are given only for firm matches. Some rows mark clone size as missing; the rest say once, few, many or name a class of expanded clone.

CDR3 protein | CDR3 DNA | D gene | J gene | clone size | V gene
CASSLTSVSGELFF | TGTGCCAGCAGCCTTACTAGCGTTTCCGGGGAGCTGTTTTTT | TRBD2 | TRBJ2-2 | NA | TRBV7-9
CARPLGADLGTQYF | TGTGCCAGACCGCTTGGGGCAGATCTGGGTACGCAGTATTTT | NA | TRBJ2-3 | NA | TRBV27
CASSQDRGGLEYF | TGTGCCAGCAGCCAAGATCGGGGGGGGCTGGAGTACTTC | TRBD2 | TRBJ2-7 | NA | TRBV14
CASSLASERGQETQYF | TGTGCCAGCAGCTTAGCTTCCGAGCGGGGCCAAGAGACCCAGTACTTC | TRBD2 | TRBJ2-5 | NA | TRBV7-2
CASSQGGTTYNEQFF | TGTGCCAGCAGCCAAGGGGGTACCACCTACAATGAGCAGTTCTTC | NA | TRBJ2-1 | once | TRBV28
CSVPGAEAFF | TGCAGCGTTCCGGGGGCTGAAGCTTTCTTT | NA | TRBJ1-1 | NA | TRBV29-1
CASSTPGTGLTEAFF | TGTGCCAGCAGCACCCCCGGGACAGGGTTGACTGAAGCTTTCTTT | TRBD1 | TRBJ1-1 | NA | TRBV9
CASSLARYRYNEQFF | TGTGCCAGCAGCTTAGCCCGGTACCGCTACAATGAGCAGTTCTTC | NA | TRBJ2-1 | NA | TRBV7-9
CASSTRTSGRGRSEQYF | TGTGCCAGCAGTACCCGGACTAGCGGGAGGGGTCGTTCCGAGCAGTACTTC | TRBD2 | TRBJ2-7 | NA | TRBV25-1
CASSTTLLDSLYGYTF | TGTGCCAGCAGCACCACCCTCCTGGACAGCCTCTATGGCTACACCTTC | NA | TRBJ1-2 | NA | TRBV6-2/TRBV6-3
CASSQDWLAGGPTAAAYEQYF | TGCGCCAGCAGCCAAGATTGGCTAGCGGGGGGGCCAACAGCCGCAGCCTACGAGCAGTACTTC | TRBD2 | TRBJ2-7 | NA | TRBV4-3
CATRGQNTEAFF | TGTGCAACACGGGGACAGAACACTGAAGCTTTCTTT | NA | TRBJ1-1 | NA | TRBV10-3
CASSPGGGGQPQHF | TGTGCCAGCTCACCAGGGGGGGGTGGTCAGCCCCAGCATTTT | NA | TRBJ1-5 | NA | TRBV18
CASSLGFGGVSGNTIYF | TGTGCCAGCAGTTTGGGTTTTGGAGGGGTCTCTGGAAACACCATATATTTT | NA | TRBJ1-3 | NA | TRBV28
CAIADDGPGGGGVTQYF | TGTGCCATTGCAGACGACGGCCCAGGCGGGGGGGGAGTTACGCAGTATTTT | TRBD2 | TRBJ2-3 | NA | TRBV19
CATSGEITGELFF | TGTGCCACCAGTGGGGAGATAACCGGGGAGCTGTTTTTT | NA | TRBJ2-2 | NA | TRBV24-1
CASRGANYGYTF | TGTGCCAGTCGCGGAGCAAATTATGGCTACACCTTC | NA | TRBJ1-2 | NA | TRBV7-2
CARRHSNTEAFF | TGTGCCAGAAGACACTCGAACACTGAAGCTTTCTTT | NA | TRBJ1-1 | NA | TRBV11-3
CASSLPGDNEKLFF | TGCGCCAGCAGCTTGCCCGGAGATAATGAAAAACTGTTTTTT | NA | TRBJ1-4 | NA | TRBV5-1
CASSESVGGNYGYTF | TGTGCCAGCAGTGAATCGGTCGGCGGAAACTATGGCTACACCTTC | NA | TRBJ1-2 | NA | TRBV2
CASRRGENNEQFF | TGTGCCAGCCGCAGGGGAGAGAACAATGAGCAGTTCTTC | NA | TRBJ2-1 | NA | TRBV6-5
CANRSGSVEQYF | TGTGCCAACCGGAGTGGCTCCGTTGAGCAGTACTTC | NA | TRBJ2-7 | NA | TRBV9
CASTPGGRTDTQYF | TGTGCCAGCACCCCGGGGGGGCGCACAGATACGCAGTATTTT | TRBD2 | TRBJ2-3 | NA | TRBV6-5
CASSQVGGAGNEQYF | TGTGCCAGCAGCCAAGTGGGGGGGGCTGGGAACGAGCAGTACTTC | NA | TRBJ2-7 | NA | TRBV4-2
CASSQMTGGNTEAFF | TGTGCCAGCAGTCAGATGACAGGGGGGAATACTGAAGCTTTCTTT | TRBD1 | TRBJ1-1 | few | TRBV27